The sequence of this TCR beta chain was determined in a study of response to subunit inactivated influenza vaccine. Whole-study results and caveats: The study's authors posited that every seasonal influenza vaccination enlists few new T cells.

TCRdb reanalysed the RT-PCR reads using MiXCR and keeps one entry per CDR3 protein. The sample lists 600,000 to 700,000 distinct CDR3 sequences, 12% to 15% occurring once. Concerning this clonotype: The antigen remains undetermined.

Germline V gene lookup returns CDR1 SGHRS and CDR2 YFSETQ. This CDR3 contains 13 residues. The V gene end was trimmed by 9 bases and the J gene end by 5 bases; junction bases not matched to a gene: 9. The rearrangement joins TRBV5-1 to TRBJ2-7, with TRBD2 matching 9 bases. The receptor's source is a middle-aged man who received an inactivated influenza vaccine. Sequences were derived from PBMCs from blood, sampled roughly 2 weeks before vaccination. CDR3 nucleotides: TGCGCCACCAGTACTAGCGGGTACCACGAGCAGTACTTC. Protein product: CATSTSGYHEQYF.